This is a list of T cell receptor beta chains from one sample in a study of cytomegalovirus exposure and HLA in healthy donors. Profiling relied on immunoSEQ multiplex PCR, and the TCRdb table lists in-frame clones only, not all of them. Among over 100,000 clones listed, 88% were seen once. The sample taken for sequencing was PBMCs. The receptors were gathered from a woman under 30 in good health and CMV-seropositive. Both conserved end residues are part of each CDR3. Fields, in order: V gene, clone size, CDR3 length, D gene, J gene, CDR3 DNA, CDR3 protein. The D gene is left open where the match is weak. Clone size is stated in some rows and not others, as once, few, many or a class when expanded.

>TRBV29-1|-|14|-|TRBJ1-3
TGCAGCGTTGCTGAGTCGAGCTCTGGAAACACCATATATTTT
CSVAESSSGNTIYF
>TRBV19|-|15|-|TRBJ2-1
TGTGCCAGTAGGCCGACAGATCGCCCCTACAATGAGCAGTTCTTC
CASRPTDRPYNEQFF
>TRBV27|-|13|-|TRBJ2-7
TGTGCCAGCAGTTTGGACTGGACGAACGAGCAGTACTTC
CASSLDWTNEQYF
>TRBV5-4|-|16|TRBD2|TRBJ2-7
TGTGCCAGCAGCAAAGAGACTAGCGTGTTCTCCTACGAGCAGTACTTC
CASSKETSVFSYEQYF
>TRBV5-1|-|17|TRBD2|TRBJ2-1
TGCGCCAGCAGCTTGGCCGGCGGGGGGACCGCTCACAATGAGCAGTTCTTC
CASSLAGGGTAHNEQFF
>TRBV4-1|few|13|-|TRBJ2-7
TGCGCCAGCAGCCAAGACGGGTCGTACGAGCAGTACTTC
CASSQDGSYEQYF
>TRBV7-9|-|15|-|TRBJ2-1
TGTGCCAGCAGACCGGGACAAGGGGTCTACAATGAGCAGTTCTTC
CASRPGQGVYNEQFF
>TRBV30|once|14|TRBD2|TRBJ2-1
TGTGCCTGGAGTCGTGGGGGGGGTTTTGCTGAGCAGTTCTTC
CAWSRGGGFAEQFF
>TRBV28|-|16|TRBD1|TRBJ2-5
TGTGCCAGCAGTCCGAGGACAGGGGATACCCAAGAGACCCAGTACTTC
CASSPRTGDTQETQYF
>TRBV7-2|-|14|TRBD1|TRBJ1-6
TGTGCCAGCAGCCGGGACAGCTATAATTCACCCCTCCACTTT
CASSRDSYNSPLHF
>TRBV13|once|14|-|TRBJ2-7
TGTGCCAGCAGCCTCCGTTTACAGCCCCACGAGCAGTACTTC
CASSLRLQPHEQYF
>TRBV7-2|few|16|-|TRBJ1-2
TGTGCCAGCAGCTTAATGCCGGGACTGGGAAACTATGGCTACACCTTC
CASSLMPGLGNYGYTF
>TRBV4-1|-|14|TRBD1|TRBJ1-1
TGCGCCAGCAGCCAGGTAGGACAGGGTATTGGGGCTTTCTTT
CASSQVGQGIGAFF
>TRBV2|-|14|-|TRBJ2-1
TGTGCCAGCAGTGTGATCCAGGCCTACAATGAGCAGTTCTTC
CASSVIQAYNEQFF
>TRBV7-9|-|15|-|TRBJ1-2
TGTGCCAGCAGCTTAGGTGGAGGGGAGGGCTATGGCTACACCTTC
CASSLGGGEGYGYTF
>TRBV30|-|16|-|TRBJ2-3
TGTGCCTGGAGTGAGGGTCAGGCGGGTCGCACAGATACGCAGTATTTT
CAWSEGQAGRTDTQYF
>TRBV27|-|14|-|TRBJ2-7
TGTGCCAGCAGTTTAATACTGTTCTCCTACGAGCAGTACTTC
CASSLILFSYEQYF
>TRBV6-6|-|16|TRBD1|TRBJ1-2
TGTGCCAGCAGTTACTCGAACAGGGGGTTTAGCGATGGCTACACCTTC
CASSYSNRGFSDGYTF
>TRBV19|once|18|TRBD1|TRBJ1-1
TGTGCCAGTAGCACCCTCACAGGGGCATATGGGCAGGACACTGAAGCTTTCTTT
CASSTLTGAYGQDTEAFF
>TRBV14|-|13|-|TRBJ2-5
TGTGCCAGCAGCCGAGACCCGGGGGAGACCCAGTACTTC
CASSRDPGETQYF
>TRBV7-9|once|16|TRBD2|TRBJ2-2
TGTGCCAGCAGCTTAGGAGCGGGATTAAACACCGGGGAGCTGTTTTTT
CASSLGAGLNTGELFF
>TRBV5-1|-|14|TRBD1|TRBJ2-7
TGCGCCAGCCAAAGAGGACAGGGGGCTGACGAGCAGTACTTC
CASQRGQGADEQYF
>TRBV9|once|16|TRBD2|TRBJ2-2
TGTGCCAGCAGCCCGGGACTAGCGGGGCTCACCGGGGAGCTGTTTTTT
CASSPGLAGLTGELFF
>TRBV19|-|16|TRBD2|TRBJ2-7
TGTGCCAGTAGTACCGGGACTAGCGGGAGGCGTTACGAGCAGTACTTC
CASSTGTSGRRYEQYF
>TRBV27|-|18|TRBD2|TRBJ2-7
TGTGCCAGCAGTTTTCAGGGGGCCGGAGCGGGAGGGCCGGACGAGCAGTACTTC
CASSFQGAGAGGPDEQYF
>TRBV5-1|once|17|TRBD1|TRBJ2-2
TGCGCCAGCAGCCGCACCGGGACAGGGGTACTCACCGGGGAGCTGTTTTTT
CASSRTGTGVLTGELFF
>TRBV6-1|-|14|TRBD1|TRBJ1-1
TGTGCCAGCAGTGACGGGACAGGGGGTAGGGAAGCTTTCTTT
CASSDGTGGREAFF
>TRBV30|-|14|-|TRBJ2-7
TGTGCCTGGGGTGACAGCCCGGTCTCCTACGAGCAGTACTTC
CAWGDSPVSYEQYF
>TRBV6-1|few|14|TRBD1|TRBJ2-5
TGTGCCAGCAGTGCACAATACAGGGGGGAGACCCAGTACTTC
CASSAQYRGETQYF
>TRBV9|-|16|TRBD1|TRBJ1-2
TGTGCCAGCAGCGGACAAGGGACAGGGCGGGTAGATGGCTACACCTTC
CASSGQGTGRVDGYTF
>TRBV6-1|-|11|-|TRBJ1-1
TGTGCCAGCACTACCAACACTGAAGCTTTCTTT
CASTTNTEAFF